The subject of this entry is one TCR beta chain. These data originate in a study of technical replicates of blood from a few donors. TCRdb's copy holds only in-frame clones and misses some; the assay was immunoSEQ multiplex PCR. The sample has 75,000 to 90,000 clones; approximately 95% are singletons. The germline gives CDR1 MGHDK, CDR2 SYGVNS. Trimming removed 5 bases from V and 2 bases from J, with 9 bases in between. This CDR3 contains 13 residues. Sequencing was done on a sample of T cells isolated from PBMCs. The rearrangement uses TRBV25-1 and TRBJ1-1; D is ambiguous. The sequence was obtained from a human donor in good health. CDR3 in amino acids: CASSHEANTEAFF. Written as DNA, the CDR3 is TGTGCCAGCAGTCATGAGGCAAACACTGAAGCTTTCTTT. The full variable domain, with the rest looked up from reference TRBV25-1 and TRBJ1-1, is EADIYQTPRYLVIGTGKKITLECSQTMGHDKMYWYQQDPGMELHLIHYSYGVNSTEKGDLSSESTVSRIRTEHFPLTLESARPSHTSQYLCASSHEANTEAFFGQGTRLTVV.